This T cell receptor beta chain came from a study of blood T cell repertoires in COVID-19. The wider study: COVID-19 samples, acute and convalescent, were from the United States, Italy and Spain.

Germline CDR1 is SGHAT and CDR2 is FQNNGV. The ends lost 5 bases at V and 4 bases at J; junction bases unmatched: 7. This CDR3 spans 16 amino acids. How the authors handled the data: Reference gene primer amplification in the assay estimated nucleated cell counts. Using immunoSEQ multiplex PCR, the repertoire was profiled, and TCRdb retains in-frame clones only, with some absent. V and J calls and clone size are as listed in that table; D and trimming were resolved from the DNA. Found here are roughly 320,000 clones, 85% to 90% of them singletons; the top ten hold 1% to 1.5%. The sample comprised peripheral blood. V gene TRBV11-2 combines with J gene TRBJ2-1; 11 bases are a match to TRBD2. The TCR was taken from a man in his sixties or seventies with acute or convalescent COVID-19. The CDR3 DNA sequence: TGTGCCAGCAGCCCACGACTAGCGGGAATATACAATGAGCAGTTCTTC. This translates into CASSPRLAGIYNEQFF.